This T cell receptor (beta chain) came from a study of glioma-infiltrating T cells. The table lists this clonotype with a count of one. The antigen is undetermined. The junction differs from germline at one of its ends, possibly a read error. The iRepertoire nested amplicon-rescue multiplex PCR amplified TCR alpha and beta CDR3s from RNA. One-step reverse transcription and amplification started from around 100-400 ng of tissue mRNA or PBMC total RNA. TCRdb passed the multiplex PCR reads through MiXCR, listing each CDR3 protein once. The sample gives 950 or so distinct CDR3 sequences, 57% of which show up once; roughly 26% is in the top ten. CDR1 and CDR2 (germline): MNHNS, SASEGT. The CDR3 has 14 amino acids. General study points: Tissue-blood divergence was below expectation in non-neoplastic patients, above in gliomas. CDR3 overlap between tissue and blood was very small.

This receptor was identified in a human donor with low-grade glioma or glioblastoma, undergoing nonglioma brain surgery, or in good health (not recorded which). The genes are TRBV6-1 and TRBJ2-1; D possibly corresponds to TRBD2 (5 bases). Sequenced: glioma tissue, nonneoplastic brain tissue, or PBMCs (not recorded which). The CDR3 region has the DNA TGCGCCAGCAGTGAGGGAAGAAGCGGTAGTGAGCAGTTCTTC. Its protein product is CASSEGRSGSEQFF.